One and the same sample provided the 23 T cell receptor beta chains below, sequenced in a study of identical twins. Each CDR3 protein is one row after TCRdb ran MiXCR on the 5' RACE reads. The sample includes 600,000 to 700,000 distinct CDR3 sequences, 20% to 25% of them seen just once. This same sample was also taken into another study, of T cells expressing NK-cell markers.

Sequenced material: PBMCs. The receptors shown here come from a woman younger than 35 in good health.

CDR3 DNA: TGTGCCAGCAGCTTAGCAGCGGGAGCCACCGGGGAGCTGTTTTTT. Residues: CASSLAAGATGELFF. The chain uses TRBV7-6 and TRBJ2-2; 8 bases agree with TRBD2. The V and J ends lost 0 bases and 4 bases, in that order; junction bases with no gene match: 1. Germline CDR1 reads SGHVS; CDR2 reads FNYEAQ. The CDR3 sequence is 15 residues long. The full variable domain, completed using reference TRBV7-6 and TRBJ2-2, is GAGVSQSPRYKVTKRGQDVALRCDPISGHVSLYWYRQALGQGPEFLTYFNYEAQQDKSGLPNDRFSAERPEGSISTLTIQRTEQRDSAMYRCASSLAAGATGELFFGEGSRLTVL.

The V call is TRBV7-6, the J call TRBJ2-3; 12 nucleotides match TRBD2. The CDR3 length is 14 residues. Germline loops: CDR1 SGHVS, CDR2 FNYEAQ. Trimming cost V 1 base and J 10 bases; bases outside gene matches: 3. The CDR3 sequence: CASSLDASGRAQYF. The CDR3 nucleotides are TGTGCCAGCAGCTTAGACGCTAGCGGGAGGGCGCAGTATTTT.

The CDR3 sequence is CASSSAPGPFEAFF. The CDR3 DNA reads TGTGCCAGCAGCTCAGCCCCTGGGCCGTTTGAAGCTTTCTTT. This chain connects TRBV11-3 to TRBJ1-1; unclear D gene. The germline gives CDR1 SGHNT, CDR2 YENEEA. The germline V and J ends were trimmed by 4 bases and 7 bases, with 16 bases remaining between them. This CDR3 is 14 amino acids long.

The chain carries TRBV10-3 and TRBJ2-3; D unresolved. V lost 1 base and J 11 bases, leaving 16 bases between the germline ends. The CDR3 runs to 14 residues. Germline-derived CDR1 and CDR2 are ENHRY and SYGVKD. The CDR3 reads CAISELSPAVRQYF. DNA for the CDR3: TGTGCCATCAGTGAGTTGAGCCCGGCTGTGAGGCAGTATTTT.

V is TRBV5-1 and J is TRBJ1-1; weak D call: TRBD1 (6 bases). The germline gives CDR1 SGHRS, CDR2 YFSETQ. Trimming removed 0 bases from V and 2 bases from J, with 11 bases in between. The CDR3 contains 15 residues. CDR3 coding DNA: TGCGCCAGCAGCTTGGACAGGGCTTTTAACACTGAAGCTTTCTTT. The encoded protein is CASSLDRAFNTEAFF.

This clonotype came up many times. The chain employs TRBV12-3 or TRBV12-4 and TRBJ1-2, with 7 bases identical to TRBD1. The V and J ends lost 7 bases and 5 bases, in that order; junction bases with no gene match: 10. The CDR3 covers 14 residues. The CDR3 sequence: CASTYDREIYGYTF. CDR3 bases: TGTGCCAGCACCTATGACAGGGAGATTTATGGCTACACCTTC.

The V call is TRBV10-3, the J call TRBJ1-1; 7 bases align to TRBD1. V was clipped by 11 bases and J by 10 bases; unmatched bases: 16. The CDR3 contains 13 residues. Germline V CDR1 and CDR2: ENHRY, SYGVKD. CDR3 in amino acids: CASVRGGGEVAFF. In DNA form, the CDR3 reads TGTGCCTCAGTCCGTGGAGGGGGCGAGGTAGCTTTCTTT.

The chain recombines TRBV24-1 with TRBJ2-1; D ambiguous. Germline assignment: CDR1 KGHDR and CDR2 SFDVKD. The CDR3 is made up of 12 amino acids. The V end lost 9 bases, the J end lost 2 bases, and 7 bases lay between the germline ends. The CDR3 sequence is CATASTYNEQFF. The CDR3 DNA is TGTGCCACCGCTTCCACCTACAATGAGCAGTTCTTC.

This clonotype appeared a few times. V and J are TRBV7-2 and TRBJ2-2, with 7 nucleotides matching TRBD2. The CDR3 spans 15 residues. Germline values: CDR1 SGHTA, CDR2 FQGNSA. V lost 5 bases, J lost 9 bases, and 12 bases stayed unmatched. The CDR3 sequence: CASSVQRDQTRELFF. DNA for the CDR3: TGTGCCAGCAGCGTTCAGCGGGACCAAACCAGGGAGCTGTTTTTT.

This chain uses TRBV20-1 with TRBJ2-7, with D possibly being TRBD1 or TRBD2 (5 bases each). Trimming stripped 4 bases from V and 3 bases from J, with 13 bases between. CDR1 and CDR2 from the germline V gene are DFQATT and SNEGSKA (reference sequence). This CDR3 has 13 residues. The CDR3 nucleotides read TGCAGTGCTAAGGCCGGGACGGGCTACGAGCAGTACTTC. Translated: CSAKAGTGYEQYF.

The chain recombines TRBV2 with TRBJ1-2; 7 nucleotides align to TRBD1. Germline CDR1 is SNHLY and CDR2 is FYNNEI. V was clipped by 2 bases and J by 8 bases; unmatched bases: 5. The CDR3 is 13 amino acids. CDR3 nucleotides: TGTGCCAGCAGTGAAATTTCGGACAGGGGCTACACCTTC. It is translated as CASSEISDRGYTF. The full variable domain, its missing parts supplied by reference TRBV2 and TRBJ1-2, is EPEVTQTPSHQVTQMGQEVILRCVPISNHLYFYWYRQILGQKVEFLVSFYNNEISEKSEIFDDQFSVERPDGSNFTLKIRSTKLEDSAMYFCASSEISDRGYTFGSGTRLTVV.

The sample holds a few counts of this clonotype. The genes are TRBV7-9 and TRBJ2-7; 7 nucleotides align to TRBD2. The CDR3 runs 12 residues. V trimming: 9 bases; J trimming: 5 bases; junction bases outside the gene matches: 7. The V gene's germline CDR1 is SEHNR and CDR2 FQNEAQ (reference sequence). In DNA, the CDR3 is TGTGCCAGTACTAGCGCTTTAGACGAGCAGTACTTC. Translated: CASTSALDEQYF.

The chain couples TRBV5-1 to TRBJ1-1; D ambiguous. The V gene lost 4 bases and the J gene lost 4 bases, with 8 bases spanning the gap. The CDR3 is 12 residues long. Per the germline V gene, CDR1 is SGHRS and CDR2 is YFSETQ. The DNA of the CDR3 is TGCGCCAGCAGCCAAGGGAGCACTGAAGCTTTCTTT. Translated: CASSQGSTEAFF.

This clonotype was observed at least ten times. The V gene is TRBV12-3 or TRBV12-4, the J gene TRBJ2-1; D possibly uses TRBD1 or TRBD2 (5 bases each). This CDR3 has 14 amino acids. V was shortened by 3 bases and J by 5 bases, with 11 bases between the two germline ends. In DNA form, the CDR3 reads TGTGCCAGCAGTTTGGGGGAACCGAACAATGAGCAGTTCTTC. Translation: CASSLGEPNNEQFF.

This clonotype was seen a few times. The chain joins TRBV29-1 to TRBJ2-3; 7 nucleotides agree with TRBD2. Looked up from germline, CDR1 is SQVTM and CDR2 is ANQGSEA. This CDR3 contains 14 residues. The ends lost 3 bases at V and 5 bases at J; junction bases unmatched: 8. The CDR3 here is CSVEWRGIGDTQYF. DNA for the CDR3: TGCAGCGTTGAGTGGCGGGGGATTGGAGATACGCAGTATTTT.

This clonotype was detected a few times. The gene calls are TRBV2 and TRBJ2-4, with D unclear. Trimming took off 4 bases at V and 0 bases at J, with 7 bases between the two ends. The CDR3 has 14 residues. The germline V gene has CDR1 SNHLY and CDR2 FYNNEI. The CDR3 nucleotides read TGTGCCAGCAGTGTTTGGGAAGCCAAAAACATTCAGTACTTC. It specifies CASSVWEAKNIQYF.

This clonotype was counted between two and nine times. The chain combines TRBV2 with TRBJ2-7; 7 bases match TRBD1. The V segment lost 0 bases and the J segment 2 bases; nucleotides outside the gene matches: 1. The CDR3 has 14 residues. Germline V gene sequence: CDR1 SNHLY, CDR2 FYNNEI. The CDR3 sequence is CASSEAGQTYEQYF. In nucleotides, the CDR3 is TGTGCCAGCAGTGAAGCGGGACAGACCTACGAGCAGTACTTC. The whole variable domain, filled in from reference TRBV2 and TRBJ2-7, reads EPEVTQTPSHQVTQMGQEVILRCVPISNHLYFYWYRQILGQKVEFLVSFYNNEISEKSEIFDDQFSVERPDGSNFTLKIRSTKLEDSAMYFCASSEAGQTYEQYFGPGTRLTVT.

In this sample, this clonotype is medium-sized. A junction end diverges from the germline sequence, so it may reflect a read error. The chain is built from TRBV12-3 or TRBV12-4 and TRBJ1-1; D may be TRBD1 (5 bases). The CDR3 extends over 13 amino acids. Here the CDR3 DNA reads TGCGCCAGCAGCTTCGGACAGAACACTGAAGCTTTCTTT. This sequence encodes CASSFGQNTEAFF.

There are many counts of this clonotype. This chain joins TRBV5-1 and TRBJ2-5; D not resolved. The V and J ends lost 4 bases and 2 bases respectively, with 12 bases between them. The germline V gene has CDR1 SGHRS and CDR2 YFSETQ. The CDR3 is made up of 14 amino acids. CDR3 protein: CASSPRTLQETQYF. The CDR3 region has the DNA TGCGCCAGCAGCCCAAGGACCCTGCAAGAGACCCAGTACTTC.

This clonotype was recorded a few times. The V gene is TRBV6-2 or TRBV6-3, the J gene TRBJ1-5; TRBD1 matches at 7 bases. The junction had 9 bases not matched to a gene; V was cut back by 6 bases and J by 7 bases. The germline V gene has CDR1 MNHEY and CDR2 SVGEGT. The CDR3 is made up of 14 amino acids. Written as DNA, the CDR3 is TGTGCCAGCAGCATCAGGGGGATGTGGCAGCCCCAGCATTTT. This codes for CASSIRGMWQPQHF.

A few counts support this clonotype. This chain connects TRBV27 to TRBJ2-4; no definite D call. The CDR3 loop spans 14 amino acids. Germline CDR1 MNHEY, CDR2 SMNVEV (reference sequence). Trimming shortened V by 2 bases and J by 0 bases, and 5 bases separated the two germline ends. CDR3 region: CASSLHPAKNIQYF. DNA for the CDR3: TGTGCCAGCAGTTTACATCCAGCCAAAAACATTCAGTACTTC.

This clonotype was seen more than once but under ten times. J is TRBJ2-7 and V is TRBV5-6; the D is unclear. The ends were cut back, 1 base at V and 3 bases at J, with 14 bases in the middle. From germline, CDR1 is SGHDT and CDR2 YYEEEE. This CDR3 is 15 amino acids long. The CDR3 nucleotides read TGTGCCAGCAGCTTGAAGAGGAGAATGCACTACGAGCAGTACTTC. Translated: CASSLKRRMHYEQYF.

The rearrangement links TRBV7-2 to TRBJ2-7; TRBD1 is a possible D gene (6 bases). Trimming pared 7 bases from V and 1 base from J, leaving 17 bases between. CDR1 and CDR2 (germline): SGHTA, FQGNSA. This CDR3 is 15 amino acids long. Written as DNA, the CDR3 is TGTGCCAGCAACCCCACGGGACATATTTCCTACGAGCAGTACTTC. Translating gives CASNPTGHISYEQYF. The variable domain in full, with the rest retrieved from reference TRBV7-2 and TRBJ2-7, is GAGVSQSPSNKVTEKGKDVELRCDPISGHTALYWYRQSLGQGLEFLIYFQGNSAPDKSGLPSDRFSAERTGGSVSTLTIQRTQQEDSAVYLCASNPTGHISYEQYFGPGTRLTVT.